This T cell receptor beta chain derives from a study of cytomegalovirus exposure and HLA in healthy donors. At the level of the study: Early released data comprised about 85 million unique TCRs from HLA-typed donors.

The V gene's germline CDR1 is MDHEN and CDR2 SYDVKM. Trimming took 2 bases from V and 7 from J; bases not matched to a gene: 4. The CDR3 totals 16 residues. PCR was performed using 60 Vbeta and 13 Jbeta primers. Assay used: immunoSEQ multiplex PCR; TCRdb lists only in-frame clones, some missing. The data show under 200,000 clones, with around four fifths seen just once and approximately 1.5% held by the top ten. This clone was found once. The source is a woman aged 30 to 39 in good health and CMV-seronegative. The sequenced material came from PBMCs. The chain couples TRBV28 to TRBJ2-1; 14 bases fit TRBD2. This CDR3 reads CASSLVTSGGANEQFF. In nucleotides, the CDR3 is TGTGCCAGCAGTTTAGTGACTAGCGGGGGGGCGAATGAGCAGTTCTTC. The full variable domain, completed using reference TRBV28 and TRBJ2-1, is DVKVTQSSRYLVKRTGEKVFLECVQDMDHENMFWYRQDPGLGLRLIYFSYDVKMKEKGDIPEGYSVSREKKERFSLILESASTNQTSMYLCASSLVTSGGANEQFFGPGTRLTVL.